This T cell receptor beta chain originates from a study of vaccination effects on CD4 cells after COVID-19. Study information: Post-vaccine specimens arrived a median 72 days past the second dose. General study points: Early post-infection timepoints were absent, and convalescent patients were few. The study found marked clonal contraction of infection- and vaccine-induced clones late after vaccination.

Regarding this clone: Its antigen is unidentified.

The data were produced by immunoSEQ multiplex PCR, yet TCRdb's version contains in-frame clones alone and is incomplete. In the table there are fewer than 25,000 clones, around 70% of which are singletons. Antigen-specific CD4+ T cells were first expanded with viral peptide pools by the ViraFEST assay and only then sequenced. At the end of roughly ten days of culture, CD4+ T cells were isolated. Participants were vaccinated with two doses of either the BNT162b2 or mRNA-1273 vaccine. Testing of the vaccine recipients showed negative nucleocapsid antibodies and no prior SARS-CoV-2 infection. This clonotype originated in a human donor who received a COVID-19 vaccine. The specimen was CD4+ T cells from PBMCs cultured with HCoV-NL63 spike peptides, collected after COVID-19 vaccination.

The CDR3 region has the DNA TGTGCCAGCAGACCAGGACAGAATTTATATGGCTACACCTTC. Amino acid sequence: CASRPGQNLYGYTF. The chain joins TRBV6-6 to TRBJ1-2; weak D call: TRBD1 (6 bases). The CDR3 contains 14 residues. Between the trimmed V and J ends, which lost 6 bases and 5 bases, there was a span of 16 bases. Germline CDR1 MNHNY, CDR2 SVGAGI (reference sequence).